These T cell receptor beta chains were read from a single sample in a study of blood T cell repertoires in COVID-19. Clones were read by immunoSEQ multiplex PCR, and TCRdb kept only the in-frame ones, dropping some. The data contain about 420,000 clones, about 87% of them singletons. The sequencing sample was made of peripheral blood. Receptor source: a man in his late teens or twenties with COVID-19, enrolled during active disease. The CDR3 runs from the conserved cysteine through the conserved F or W. D genes are given only for firm matches. Not every row has a clone size; where given, it reads once, few, many or a size class.

TRBJ1-2 TRBV6-1 TRBD1 . TGTGCCAGCAGGGAAGACAGGGGCGGAGGCGGCTACACCTTC CASREDRGGGGYTF
TRBJ1-4 TRBV19 . . TGTGCCAGTAAGCGGACAGTAAATGAAAAACTGTTTTTT CASKRTVNEKLFF
TRBJ1-2 TRBV2 . . TGTGCCAGCAGTGAGCACTATCGGCGCTACACCTTC CASSEHYRRYTF
TRBJ2-7 TRBV15 TRBD1 once TGTGCCACCAGCAGAGGAACAGGGGCTGCCTACGAGCAGTACTTC CATSRGTGAAYEQYF
TRBJ1-2 TRBV5-6 . . TGTGCCAGCAGCTTGGCCGGGGGGAACCATGGCTACACCTTC CASSLAGGNHGYTF
TRBJ2-1 TRBV23-1 . . TGCGCCAGCAGTTCATTTAGGCCTTCGGGCTACAATGAGCAGTTCTTC CASSSFRPSGYNEQFF
TRBJ1-4 TRBV5-4 . . TGTGCCAGCAGCTTGCAGGGTTCCGGTGAAAAACTGTTTTTT CASSLQGSGEKLFF
TRBJ1-2 TRBV7-2 . . TGTGCCAGCAGCCCTAGGCGCTATGGCTACACCTTC CASSPRRYGYTF
TRBJ2-2 TRBV10-3 TRBD2 . TGTGCCACCTCACGACTAGCGGGAGAGAACACCGGGGAGCTGTTTTTT CATSRLAGENTGELFF
TRBJ2-3 TRBV19 . . TGTGCCAGTAGTATTGGAGGAGGGAGCGGCACAGATACGCAGTATTTT CASSIGGGSGTDTQYF
TRBJ1-5 TRBV6-5 . . TGTGCCAGCAGAGCCCCCGTTATTAATCAGCCCCAGCATTTT CASRAPVINQPQHF
TRBJ1-4 TRBV3-1/TRBV3-2 TRBD1 . TGTGCCAGCAGCTTCCCACAGGGGAGTAGTGAAAAACTGTTTTTT CASSFPQGSSEKLFF
TRBJ2-5 TRBV6-1 TRBD2 . TGTGCCAGCAGTGTGACAGTAGCGGGAGTAGATCTAGAGACCCAGTACTTC CASSVTVAGVDLETQYF
TRBJ2-2 TRBV7-3 . . TGTGCCAGCAGCACGGGGGTTACCGGGGAGCTGTTTTTT CASSTGVTGELFF
TRBJ2-3 TRBV6-5 . once TGTGCCACCAAGGGGAGCACAGATACGCAGTATTTT CATKGSTDTQYF
TRBJ2-3 TRBV7-3 TRBD2 . TGTGCCAGCAGCAAGACTAGCCTTAGCACAGATACGCAGTATTTT CASSKTSLSTDTQYF
TRBJ2-1 TRBV5-4 . . TGTGCCAGCAGCCCTAAGGAGGGTGAGCAGTTCTTC CASSPKEGEQFF
TRBJ2-7 TRBV19 TRBD1 once TGTGCCAGTAAAACCGGGACAGGGACCTACGAGCAGTACTTC CASKTGTGTYEQYF
TRBJ1-1 TRBV25-1 . once TGTGCCAGCAGTTTGTCTGGAGGGACCCAGACTGGGGCTTTCTTT CASSLSGGTQTGAFF
TRBJ2-7 TRBV27 . . TGTGCCAGCAGTTTCGCTTCCGGGTACGAGCAGTACTTC CASSFASGYEQYF
TRBJ2-3 TRBV9 TRBD1 . TGTGCCAGCAGCCCCGGACAGGGCAACACAGATACGCAGTATTTT CASSPGQGNTDTQYF
TRBJ1-1 TRBV28 TRBD1 . TGTGCCAGCAGGCCGGGACAGGGTCTACCTGAAGCTTTCTTT CASRPGQGLPEAFF
TRBJ2-1 TRBV24-1 TRBD1 once TGTGCCACCAGTGAGGAGGGACAGGAAGGAAATGAGCAGTTCTTC CATSEEGQEGNEQFF
TRBJ1-6 TRBV5-1 . . TGCGCCAGCAGCTTGGGGGCTACACCGAGCTCCTATAATTCACCCCTCCACTTT CASSLGATPSSYNSPLHF
TRBJ2-7 TRBV5-1 TRBD1 . TGCGCCAGCAGCCCAAGACAGGGGGGATACGAGCAGTACTTC CASSPRQGGYEQYF
TRBJ2-5 TRBV6-6 TRBD1 . TGTGCCAGCAGTACGGGACAGGCCTTATATCAAGAGACCCAGTACTTC CASSTGQALYQETQYF
TRBJ2-7 TRBV11-2 TRBD2 . TGTGCCAGCAGTCCCGGGACTAGGGGGATTTACGAGCAGTACTTC CASSPGTRGIYEQYF
TRBJ2-1 TRBV25-1 TRBD1 . TGTGCCAGTAAGGGACAGGGGAACAATGAGCAGTTCTTC CASKGQGNNEQFF
TRBJ2-1 TRBV4-1 TRBD1 few TGCGCCAGCAGCCAGTCGGGACAGCCACGGTTCAGCAATGAGCAGTTCTTC CASSQSGQPRFSNEQFF
TRBJ1-2 TRBV3-1/TRBV3-2 . once TGTGCCAGCAGCCAATGGGGGGACTATGGCTACACCTTC CASSQWGDYGYTF
TRBJ2-7 TRBV5-1 TRBD1 . TGCGCCAGCAGTTTGGGGCACCGGGACAGCTCCTACGAGCAGTACTTC CASSLGHRDSSYEQYF
TRBJ2-1 TRBV29-1 . . TGCAGCGTCTACGCGGGATACTCCTACAATGAGCAGTTCTTC CSVYAGYSYNEQFF
TRBJ2-2 TRBV10-3 TRBD2 . TGTGCCATCAGTCAATTAGCGGGAAACACCGGGGAGCTGTTTTTT CAISQLAGNTGELFF